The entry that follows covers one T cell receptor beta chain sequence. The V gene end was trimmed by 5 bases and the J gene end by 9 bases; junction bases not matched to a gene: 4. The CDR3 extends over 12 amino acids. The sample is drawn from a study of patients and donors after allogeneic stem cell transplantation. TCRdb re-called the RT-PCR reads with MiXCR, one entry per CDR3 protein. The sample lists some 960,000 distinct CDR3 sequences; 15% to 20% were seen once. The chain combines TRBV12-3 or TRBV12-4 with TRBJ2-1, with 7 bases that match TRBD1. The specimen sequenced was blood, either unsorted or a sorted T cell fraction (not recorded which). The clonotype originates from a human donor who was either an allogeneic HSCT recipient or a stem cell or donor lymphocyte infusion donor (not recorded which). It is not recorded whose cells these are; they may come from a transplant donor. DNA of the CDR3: TGTGCCAGCAGTATTACAGGGGTTGAGCAGTTCTTC. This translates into CASSITGVEQFF.